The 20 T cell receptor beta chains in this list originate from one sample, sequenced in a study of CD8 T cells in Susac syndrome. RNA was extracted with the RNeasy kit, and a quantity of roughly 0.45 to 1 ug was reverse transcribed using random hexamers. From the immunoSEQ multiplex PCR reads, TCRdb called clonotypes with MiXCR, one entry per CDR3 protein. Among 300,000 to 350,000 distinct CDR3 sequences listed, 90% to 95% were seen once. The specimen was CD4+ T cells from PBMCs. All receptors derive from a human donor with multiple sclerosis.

For the CDR3, the DNA is TGTGCCAGCAGCTCCCGGAGGGTGAGGTACCCGAACACCGGGGAGCTGTTTTTT. Translation gives CASSSRRVRYPNTGELFF. The chain employs TRBV9 and TRBJ2-2, with D perhaps matching TRBD2 (6 bases). CDR3 length equals 18 residues. Between the trimmed V and J ends, which lost 4 bases and 0 bases, there was a span of 19 bases. CDR1 and CDR2 from the germline V gene are SGDLS and YYNGEE.

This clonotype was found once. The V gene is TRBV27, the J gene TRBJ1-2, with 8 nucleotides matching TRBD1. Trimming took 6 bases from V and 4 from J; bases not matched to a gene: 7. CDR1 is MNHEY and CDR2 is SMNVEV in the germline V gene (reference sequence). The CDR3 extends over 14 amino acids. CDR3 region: CASSPDRATYGYTF. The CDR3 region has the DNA TGTGCCAGCAGCCCGGACAGGGCGACCTATGGCTACACCTTC.

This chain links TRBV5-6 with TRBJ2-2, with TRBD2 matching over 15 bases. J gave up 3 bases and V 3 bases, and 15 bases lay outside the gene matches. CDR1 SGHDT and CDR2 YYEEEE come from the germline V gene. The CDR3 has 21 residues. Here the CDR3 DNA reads TGTGCCAGCAGCTCAATTCACGGACTAGCGGGAGGGCCCCCCTACACCGGGGAGCTGTTTTTT. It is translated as CASSSIHGLAGGPPYTGELFF.

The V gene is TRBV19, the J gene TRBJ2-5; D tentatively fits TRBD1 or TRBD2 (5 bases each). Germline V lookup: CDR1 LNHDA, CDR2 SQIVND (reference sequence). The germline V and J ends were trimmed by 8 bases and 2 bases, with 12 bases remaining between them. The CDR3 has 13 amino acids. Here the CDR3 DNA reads TGTGCCAGTGGGGGAGCGGTGCAAGAGACCCAGTACTTC. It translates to CASGGAVQETQYF.

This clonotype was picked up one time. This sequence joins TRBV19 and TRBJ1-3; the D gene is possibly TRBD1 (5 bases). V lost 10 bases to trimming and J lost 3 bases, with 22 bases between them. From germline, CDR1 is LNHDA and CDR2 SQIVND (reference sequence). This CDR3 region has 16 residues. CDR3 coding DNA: TGTGCCACCTCCCCAGTGACAGTGAGAAGTGGAAACACCATATATTTT. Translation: CATSPVTVRSGNTIYF.

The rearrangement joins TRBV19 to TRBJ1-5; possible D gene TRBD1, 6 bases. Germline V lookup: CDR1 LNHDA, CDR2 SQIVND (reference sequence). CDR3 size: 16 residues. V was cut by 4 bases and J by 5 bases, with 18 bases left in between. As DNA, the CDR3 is TGTGCCAGTAGTAATGCGGGTCGGGGGGCCCATCAGCCCCAGCATTTT. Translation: CASSNAGRGAHQPQHF. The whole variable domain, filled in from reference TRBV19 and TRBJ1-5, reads DGGITQSPKYLFRKEGQNVTLSCEQNLNHDAMYWYRQDPGQGLRLIYYSQIVNDFQKGDIAEGYSVSREKKESFPLTVTSAQKNPTAFYLCASSNAGRGAHQPQHFGDGTRLSIL.

This CDR3 reads CASIIGHPAYEQYF. CDR3 sequence (DNA): TGCGCCAGCATAATTGGACATCCTGCCTACGAGCAGTACTTC. This rearrangement joins TRBV23-1 to TRBJ2-7; a weak D match, TRBD1 (5 bases). TRBV23-1 has ORF status, its function being uncertain. Trimming took off 7 bases at V and 2 bases at J, with 15 bases between the two ends. The CDR3 has 14 amino acids.

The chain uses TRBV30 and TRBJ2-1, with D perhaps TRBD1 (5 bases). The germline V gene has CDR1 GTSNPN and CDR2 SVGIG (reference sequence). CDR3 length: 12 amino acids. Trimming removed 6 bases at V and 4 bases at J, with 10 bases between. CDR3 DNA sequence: TGTGCCTGTCCAAAGGGGTACAATGAGCAGTTCTTC. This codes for CACPKGYNEQFF.

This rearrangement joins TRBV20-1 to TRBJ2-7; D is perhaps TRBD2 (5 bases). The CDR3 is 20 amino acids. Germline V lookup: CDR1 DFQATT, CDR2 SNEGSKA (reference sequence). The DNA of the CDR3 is TGCAGCCGTAATGACAATGCGTCCACCCCCGCTCCTAGCCGCTCCTACGAGCAGTACTTC. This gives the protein CSRNDNASTPAPSRSYEQYF.

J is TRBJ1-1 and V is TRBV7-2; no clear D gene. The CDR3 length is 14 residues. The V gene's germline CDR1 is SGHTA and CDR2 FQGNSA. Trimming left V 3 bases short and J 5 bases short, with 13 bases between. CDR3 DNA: TGTGCCAGCAGCTTTCGGGGTGAAGGGACTGAAGCTTTCTTT. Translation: CASSFRGEGTEAFF.

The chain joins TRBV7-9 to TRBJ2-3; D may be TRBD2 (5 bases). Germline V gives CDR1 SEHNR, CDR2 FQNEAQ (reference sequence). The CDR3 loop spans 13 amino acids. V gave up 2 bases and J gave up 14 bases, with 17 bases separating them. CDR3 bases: TGTGCCAGCAGCTTAAACGGACTCCTGGTAACGTATTTT. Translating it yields CASSLNGLLVTYF.

The CDR3 sequence: CASSPNLQGSHEQYF. The CDR3 DNA reads TGTGCCAGCAGCCCTAACCTCCAGGGATCCCACGAGCAGTACTTC. The chain recombines TRBV14 with TRBJ2-7; D is possibly TRBD1 (5 bases). This CDR3 comprises 15 residues. The germline V gene has CDR1 SGHDN and CDR2 FVKESK. Trimming cost V 4 bases and J 5 bases, with 18 bases left between them.

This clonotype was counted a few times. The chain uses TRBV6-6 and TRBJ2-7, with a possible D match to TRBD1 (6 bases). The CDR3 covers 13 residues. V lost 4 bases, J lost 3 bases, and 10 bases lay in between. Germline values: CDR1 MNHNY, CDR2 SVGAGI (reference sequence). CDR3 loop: CASSSGQHYEQYF. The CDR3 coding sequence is TGTGCCAGCAGTTCCGGACAGCACTACGAGCAGTACTTC.

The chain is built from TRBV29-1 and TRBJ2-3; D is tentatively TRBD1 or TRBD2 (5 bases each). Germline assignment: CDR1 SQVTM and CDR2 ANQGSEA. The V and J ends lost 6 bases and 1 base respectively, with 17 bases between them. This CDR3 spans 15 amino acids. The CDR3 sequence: CSVTGRDRRTDTQYF. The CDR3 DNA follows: TGCAGCGTAACCGGCCGGGACCGGCGCACAGATACGCAGTATTTT.

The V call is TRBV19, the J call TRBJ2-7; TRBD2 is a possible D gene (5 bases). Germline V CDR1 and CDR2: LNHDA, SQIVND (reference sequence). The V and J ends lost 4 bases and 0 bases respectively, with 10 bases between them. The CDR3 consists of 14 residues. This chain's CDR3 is CASSNSGTSYEQYF. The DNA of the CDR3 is TGTGCCAGTAGTAATTCGGGAACCTCCTACGAGCAGTACTTC.

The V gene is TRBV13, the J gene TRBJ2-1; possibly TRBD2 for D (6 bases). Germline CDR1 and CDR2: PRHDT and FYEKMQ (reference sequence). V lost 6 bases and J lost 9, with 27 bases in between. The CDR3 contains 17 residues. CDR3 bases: TGTGCCAGCAGTTCACGGAATCGACTAGTGGTCGGGGGTGAGCAGTTCTTC. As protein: CASSSRNRLVVGGEQFF. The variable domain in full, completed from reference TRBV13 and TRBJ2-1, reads AAGVIQSPRHLIKEKRETATLKCYPIPRHDTVYWYQQGPGQDPQFLISFYEKMQSDKGSIPDRFSAQQFSDYHSELNMSSLELGDSALYFCASSSRNRLVVGGEQFFGPGTRLTVL.

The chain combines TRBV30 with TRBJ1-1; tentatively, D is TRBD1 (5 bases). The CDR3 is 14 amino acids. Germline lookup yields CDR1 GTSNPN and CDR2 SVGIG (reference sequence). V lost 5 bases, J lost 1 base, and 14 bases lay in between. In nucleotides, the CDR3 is TGTGCCTGGCAGCTTGGGACCGAGAACACTGAAGCTTTCTTT. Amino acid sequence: CAWQLGTENTEAFF. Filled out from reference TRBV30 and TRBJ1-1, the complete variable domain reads SQTIHQWPATLVQPVGSPLSLECTVEGTSNPNLYWYRQAAGRGLQLLFYSVGIGQISSEVPQNLSASRPQDRQFILSSKKLLLSDSGFYLCAWQLGTENTEAFFGQGTRLTVV.

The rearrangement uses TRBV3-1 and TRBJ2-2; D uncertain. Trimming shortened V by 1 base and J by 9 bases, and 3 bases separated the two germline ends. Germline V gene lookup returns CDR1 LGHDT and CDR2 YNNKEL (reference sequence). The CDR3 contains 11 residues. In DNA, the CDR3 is TGTGCCAGCAGCCAAGTCAGGGAGCTGTTTTTT. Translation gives CASSQVRELFF. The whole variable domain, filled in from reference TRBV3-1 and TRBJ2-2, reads DTAVSQTPKYLVTQMGNDKSIKCEQNLGHDTMYWYKQDSKKFLKIMFSYNNKELIINETVPNRFSPKSPDKAHLNLHINSLELGDSAVYFCASSQVRELFFGEGSRLTVL.

The DNA of the CDR3 is TGTGCCACCCGGAGCGCTTACGAGCAGTACTTC. Translation: CATRSAYEQYF. The rearrangement links TRBV11-2 to TRBJ2-7, with D unclear. V was trimmed by 10 bases and J by 4 bases, leaving 11 bases between them. The CDR3 totals 11 residues. The germline V gene encodes CDR1 SGHAT and CDR2 FQNNGV.

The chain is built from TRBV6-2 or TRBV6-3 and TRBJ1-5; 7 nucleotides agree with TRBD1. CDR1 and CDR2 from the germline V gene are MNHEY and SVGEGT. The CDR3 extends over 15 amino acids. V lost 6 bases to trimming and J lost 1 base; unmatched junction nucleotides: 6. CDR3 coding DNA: TGTGCCAGCAGCCGACAGGGAGTGAGCAATCAGCCCCAGCATTTT. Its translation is CASSRQGVSNQPQHF.